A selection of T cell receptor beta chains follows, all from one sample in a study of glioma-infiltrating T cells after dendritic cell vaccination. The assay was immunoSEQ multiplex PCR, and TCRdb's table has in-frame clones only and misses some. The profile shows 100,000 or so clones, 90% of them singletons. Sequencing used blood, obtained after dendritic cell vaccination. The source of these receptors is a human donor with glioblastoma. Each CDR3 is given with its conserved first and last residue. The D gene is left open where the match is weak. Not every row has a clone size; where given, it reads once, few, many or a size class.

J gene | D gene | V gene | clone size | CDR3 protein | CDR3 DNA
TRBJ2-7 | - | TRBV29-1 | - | CSAGGTGSYEQYF | TGCAGCGCCGGAGGGACGGGTTCCTACGAGCAGTACTTC
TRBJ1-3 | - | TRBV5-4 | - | CASSLIGSTGGSGNTIYF | TGTGCCAGCAGCTTGATTGGATCTACGGGGGGCTCTGGAAACACCATATATTTT
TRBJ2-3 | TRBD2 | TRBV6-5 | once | CASTLAGGTDTQYF | TGTGCCAGTACCTTAGCGGGAGGGACAGATACGCAGTATTTT
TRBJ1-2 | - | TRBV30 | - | CAWLPTGTVYGYTF | TGTGCCTGGCTCCCAACAGGGACGGTCTATGGCTACACCTTC
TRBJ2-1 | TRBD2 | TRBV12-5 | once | CASGSLSGSNYNEQFF | TGTGCTAGTGGTTCTTTAAGCGGGAGCAATTACAATGAGCAGTTCTTC
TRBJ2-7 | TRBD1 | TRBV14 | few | CASSGRRGPPYEQYF | TGTGCCAGCAGCGGGCGCAGGGGGCCTCCCTACGAGCAGTACTTC
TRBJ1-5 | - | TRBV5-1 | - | CASSLAPASSGRGNQPQHF | TGCGCCAGCAGCTTGGCTCCAGCGTCCTCGGGTCGGGGCAATCAGCCCCAGCATTTT
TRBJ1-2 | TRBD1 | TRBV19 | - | CASSIQSGTGVYGYTF | TGTGCCAGTAGTATACAAAGTGGGACAGGGGTCTATGGCTACACCTTC
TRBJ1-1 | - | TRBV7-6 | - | CASSLGGGGNTEAFF | TGTGCCAGCAGCTTAGGCGGGGGAGGGAACACTGAAGCTTTCTTT
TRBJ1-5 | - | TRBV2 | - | CASTIDTAGNQPQHF | TGTGCCAGCACCATCGACACCGCCGGCAATCAGCCCCAGCATTTT
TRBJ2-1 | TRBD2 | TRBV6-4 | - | CASSESGGKDEQFF | TGTGCCAGCAGTGAGTCGGGGGGAAAGGATGAGCAGTTCTTC
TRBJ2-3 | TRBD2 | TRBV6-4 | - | CASSDSSGGATDTQYF | TGTGCCAGCAGTGACTCTAGCGGGGGGGCCACAGATACGCAGTATTTT
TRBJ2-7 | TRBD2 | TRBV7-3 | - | CASSSTSGGADEQYF | TGTGCCAGCAGCTCGACTAGCGGGGGGGCGGACGAGCAGTACTTC
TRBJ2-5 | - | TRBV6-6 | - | CASSLRAGAQETQYF | TGTGCCAGCAGTCTCCGGGCAGGGGCCCAAGAGACCCAGTACTTC
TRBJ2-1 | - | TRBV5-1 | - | CASSLGLYNEQFF | TGCGCCAGCAGCTTGGGACTATACAATGAGCAGTTCTTC
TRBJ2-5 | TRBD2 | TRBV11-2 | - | CASSFGREGRKTQYF | TGTGCCAGCAGCTTCGGGCGGGAGGGGAGGAAGACCCAGTACTTC
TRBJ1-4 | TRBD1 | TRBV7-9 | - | CASSVDPGQGKEKLFF | TGTGCCAGCAGCGTAGATCCGGGACAGGGGAAAGAAAAACTGTTTTTT
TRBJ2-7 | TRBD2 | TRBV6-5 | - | CASSPGLATEQYF | TGTGCCAGCAGTCCGGGACTAGCGACCGAGCAGTACTTC
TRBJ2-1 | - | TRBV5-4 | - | CASSLAGQNEQFF | TGTGCCAGCAGCTTGGCTGGACAGAATGAGCAGTTCTTC
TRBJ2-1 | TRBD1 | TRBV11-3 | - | CASSHAFQGAQFF | TGTGCCAGCAGCCACGCGTTCCAGGGGGCCCAGTTCTTC
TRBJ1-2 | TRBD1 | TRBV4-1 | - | CASSQGDRVYTF | TGCGCCAGCAGCCAAGGGGACAGGGTCTACACCTTC
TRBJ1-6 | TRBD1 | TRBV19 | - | CASSRGLSPLHF | TGTGCCAGTAGCAGGGGGCTGTCACCCCTCCACTTT
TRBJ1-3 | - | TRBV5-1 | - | CASSLAGISGNTIYF | TGCGCCAGCAGCTTGGCGGGGATCTCTGGAAACACCATATATTTT
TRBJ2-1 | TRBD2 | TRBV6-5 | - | CASSRGDEQFF | TGTGCCAGCAGTCGGGGGGATGAGCAGTTCTTC
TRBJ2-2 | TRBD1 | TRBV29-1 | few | CSVAPSQGAGELFF | TGCAGCGTCGCCCCTAGTCAGGGGGCCGGGGAGCTGTTTTTT
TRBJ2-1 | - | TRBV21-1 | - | CASSRHYNEQFF | TGTGCCAGCAGCAGGCATTACAATGAGCAGTTCTTC
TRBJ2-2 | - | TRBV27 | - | CASSSLMGQGGAGELFF | TGTGCCAGCAGTTCCCTAATGGGGCAGGGGGGAGCCGGGGAGCTGTTTTTT
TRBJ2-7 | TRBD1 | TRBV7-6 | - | CASSRQGPYEQYF | TGTGCCAGCAGCCGACAGGGTCCCTACGAGCAGTACTTC
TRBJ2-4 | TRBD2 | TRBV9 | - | CASSNGTSGANIQYF | TGTGCCAGCAGCAACGGGACTAGCGGGGCGAACATTCAGTACTTC
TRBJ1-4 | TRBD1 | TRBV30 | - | CAWSFVTGGEKLFF | TGTGCCTGGAGTTTCGTGACAGGGGGCGAAAAACTGTTTTTT
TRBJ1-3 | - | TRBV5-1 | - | CASSFQQIVSGNTIYF | TGCGCCAGCAGCTTTCAACAGATCGTCTCTGGAAACACCATATATTTT
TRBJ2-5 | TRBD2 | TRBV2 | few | CASSPGLAGGETQYF | TGTGCCAGCAGCCCTGGACTAGCGGGGGGGGAGACCCAGTACTTC
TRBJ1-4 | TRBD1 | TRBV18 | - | CASSRPGQTEKLFF | TGTGCCAGCTCACGTCCGGGACAGACTGAAAAACTGTTTTTT
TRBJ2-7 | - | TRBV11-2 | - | CASSLARVRGDGEQYF | TGTGCCAGCAGCTTAGCGCGGGTACGGGGAGATGGGGAGCAGTACTTC
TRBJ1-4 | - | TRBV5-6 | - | CASSFYQQGGGEKLFF | TGTGCCAGCAGCTTTTACCAACAGGGAGGGGGTGAAAAACTGTTTTTT
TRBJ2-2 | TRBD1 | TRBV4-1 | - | CASSQGNRGRGGELFF | TGCGCCAGCAGCCAGGGAAACAGGGGGCGAGGCGGGGAGCTGTTTTTT
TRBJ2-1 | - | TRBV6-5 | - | CASWEIYNEQFF | TGTGCCAGCTGGGAGATCTACAATGAGCAGTTCTTC
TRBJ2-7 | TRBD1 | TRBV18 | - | CASSLAGTGSEQYF | TGTGCCAGCTCACTTGCCGGGACAGGGTCCGAGCAGTACTTC
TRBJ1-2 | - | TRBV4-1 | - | CASSQENRGESGYTF | TGCGCCAGCAGCCAAGAGAATCGGGGGGAGTCTGGCTACACCTTC
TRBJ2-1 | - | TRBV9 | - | CASSSRLVADEQFF | TGTGCCAGCAGCTCAAGACTAGTAGCAGATGAGCAGTTCTTC
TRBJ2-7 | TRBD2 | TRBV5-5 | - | CASSLLPGLVSYEQYF | TGTGCCAGCAGCCTACTACCGGGACTAGTTTCCTACGAGCAGTACTTC
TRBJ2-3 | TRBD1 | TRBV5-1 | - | CASSPGQGEDTQYF | TGCGCCAGCAGCCCAGGACAGGGGGAGGATACGCAGTATTTT